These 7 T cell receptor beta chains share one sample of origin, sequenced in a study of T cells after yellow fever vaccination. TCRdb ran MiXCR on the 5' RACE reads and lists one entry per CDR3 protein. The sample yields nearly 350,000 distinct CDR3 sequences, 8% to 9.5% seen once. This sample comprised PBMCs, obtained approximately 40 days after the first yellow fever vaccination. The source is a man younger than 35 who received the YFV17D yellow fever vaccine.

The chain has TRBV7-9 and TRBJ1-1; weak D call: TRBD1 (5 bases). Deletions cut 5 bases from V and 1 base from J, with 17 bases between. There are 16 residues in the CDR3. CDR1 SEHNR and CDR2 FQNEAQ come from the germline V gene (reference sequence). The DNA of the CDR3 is TGTGCCAGCAGCCCTGCAGGGTTCGTGGGGAACACTGAAGCTTTCTTT. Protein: CASSPAGFVGNTEAFF.

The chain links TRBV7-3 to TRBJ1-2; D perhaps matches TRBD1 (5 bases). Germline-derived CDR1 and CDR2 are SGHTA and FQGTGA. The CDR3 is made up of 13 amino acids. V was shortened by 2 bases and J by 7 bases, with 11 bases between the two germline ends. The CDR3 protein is CASSLLGLGGYTF. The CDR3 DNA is TGTGCCAGCAGCTTATTGGGGCTGGGTGGCTACACCTTC.

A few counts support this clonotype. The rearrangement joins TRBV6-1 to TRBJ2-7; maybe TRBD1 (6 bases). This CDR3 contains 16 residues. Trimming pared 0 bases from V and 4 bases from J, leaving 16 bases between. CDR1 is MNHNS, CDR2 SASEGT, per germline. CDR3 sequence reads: CASSEAVQGTGYEQYV. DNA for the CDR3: TGTGCCAGCAGTGAAGCGGTACAGGGTACGGGTTACGAGCAGTACGTC.

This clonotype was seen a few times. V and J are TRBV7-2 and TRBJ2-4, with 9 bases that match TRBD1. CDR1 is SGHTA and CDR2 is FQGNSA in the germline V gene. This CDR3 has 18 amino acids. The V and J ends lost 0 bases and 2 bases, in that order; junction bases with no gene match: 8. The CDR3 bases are TGTGCCAGCAGCTTAGCGCTAACAGGGGGCGACCCCAAAAACATTCAGTACTTC. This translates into CASSLALTGGDPKNIQYF.

Here the CDR3 reads CSASGGVREKLFF. The CDR3 DNA sequence: TGCAGTGCTAGCGGTGGCGTAAGAGAAAAACTGTTTTTT. The chain uses TRBV20-1 and TRBJ1-4; no clear D. The CDR3 runs to 13 residues. Trimming stripped 3 bases from V and 8 bases from J, with 13 bases between. Germline V lookup: CDR1 DFQATT, CDR2 SNEGSKA (reference sequence).

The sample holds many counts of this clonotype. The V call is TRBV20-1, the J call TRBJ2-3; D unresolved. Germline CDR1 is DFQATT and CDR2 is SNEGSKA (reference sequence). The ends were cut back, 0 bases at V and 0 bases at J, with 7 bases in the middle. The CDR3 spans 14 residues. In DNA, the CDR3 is TGCAGTGCTAGAGAAGGCCTAAGCACAGATACGCAGTATTTT. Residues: CSAREGLSTDTQYF.

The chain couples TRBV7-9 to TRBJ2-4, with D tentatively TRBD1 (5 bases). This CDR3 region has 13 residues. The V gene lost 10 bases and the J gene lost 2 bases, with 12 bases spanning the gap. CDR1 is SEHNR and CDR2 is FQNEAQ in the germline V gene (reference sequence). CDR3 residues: CAIPGFPKNIQYF. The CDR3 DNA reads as TGTGCCATCCCAGGGTTTCCCAAAAACATTCAGTACTTC.